Following are 3 T cell receptor beta chains from one sample sequenced in a study of T cell repertoires in cytomegalovirus infection (dated by TCRdb to about 2019). Sequencing used an Illumina HiSeq 1500. TCRdb cleaned the public reads at Q25 with fastp, built clones with MiXCR and kept in-frame beta chains. All rows with the same CDR3 protein become a single entry with the most common DNA and genes. The sample has about 230,000 distinct CDR3 sequences on record, roughly 22% of them singletons. Roughly 18% of the sample is held by the ten biggest clonotypes. Sequences were obtained from CD8+ T cells from PBMCs. Receptors were obtained from a human donor in good health (CMV status not recorded). Some clones in this sample may be carry-over from other donors' samples.

The chain joins TRBV19 to TRBJ2-3; TRBD1 matches at 12 bases. The CDR3 sequence is 18 residues long. With 1 base clipped from V and 3 bases from J, the junction kept 8 bases outside the gene matches. Germline V gene sequence: CDR1 LNHDA, CDR2 SQIVND (reference sequence). The CDR3 reads CASSIAMPGQGATDTQYF. Written as DNA, the CDR3 is TGTGCCAGTAGTATAGCAATGCCGGGACAGGGGGCTACAGATACGCAGTATTTT. The whole variable domain, filled in from reference TRBV19 and TRBJ2-3, reads DGGITQSPKYLFRKEGQNVTLSCEQNLNHDAMYWYRQDPGQGLRLIYYSQIVNDFQKGDIAEGYSVSREKKESFPLTVTSAQKNPTAFYLCASSIAMPGQGATDTQYFGPGTRLTVL.

This clonotype was seen more than once but under ten times. One end of the junction is discordant with germline, which a read error may explain. The V call is TRBV11-3, the J call TRBJ2-1, with D tentatively TRBD2 (6 bases). This CDR3 is built from 11 residues. From germline, CDR1 is SGHNT and CDR2 YENEEA. DNA of the CDR3: TGTGCCAGCACCACAGGAGGGGCGAAGATCTTC. Amino acid sequence: CASTTGGAKIF.

This clonotype was counted a few times. This chain links TRBV20-1 with TRBJ2-3; 9 bases are a match to TRBD2. This CDR3 region has 13 residues. The germline V gene encodes CDR1 DFQATT and CDR2 SNEGSKA (reference sequence). V trimming: 4 bases; J trimming: 6 bases; junction bases outside the gene matches: 5. The CDR3 loop reads CSAIAGGPDTQYF. CDR3 nucleotides: TGCAGTGCTATTGCGGGGGGGCCTGATACGCAGTATTTT.